This record concerns one TCR beta chain sequence. Antigen unknown. V shed 2 bases and J shed 1 base, with 9 bases lying between them. The CDR3 totals 15 residues. Per germline, CDR1 LGHDT and CDR2 YNNKEL (reference sequence). Profiled with immunoSEQ multiplex PCR; TCRdb holds only in-frame clones, not every one. Of 75,000 to 100,000 clones in the sample, about 90% were seen once. These data are taken from a study of T cell responses to AZD1222 COVID-19 vaccine. Overall study results and limits: Nearly half of spike-specific TCRs reportedly target unmutated variant regions. Spike-spanning, vaccine-associated CD4 TCRs were dominant at 160-218 and 743-854. The sample set comprised mostly white British donors with more females, and clonal diversity was possibly underestimated. When two AZD1222 doses had been given, Spike-specific TCR breadth and depth rose.

The sample was peripheral blood, taken 28 days after the second AZD1222 dose. This clonotype was obtained from an adult who received the AZD1222 COVID-19 vaccine. The V gene is TRBV3-1 (or the pseudogene TRBV3-2), the J gene TRBJ2-1; D not certain. CDR3 nucleotide sequence: TGTGCCAGCAGCCAATGGTCCGATTCCTACAATGAGCAGTTCTTC. This sequence encodes CASSQWSDSYNEQFF.